This T cell receptor (beta chain) was observed in a study of cytomegalovirus exposure and HLA in healthy donors. Study results and limitations: Other equally common chains were less clonally expanded than HLA-associated TCR beta chains, a later analysis showed. Donors were assumed by presence/absence analyses to have roughly uniform sequencing depth. Across HLA loci, a later analysis found differing TCR association rates, with DRB1 most and HLA-C fewest.

A multiplex PCR was run with 60 Vbeta primers and 13 Jbeta primers. TCRdb's table, derived via immunoSEQ multiplex PCR, lists solely in-frame clones and lacks some. This table holds approximately 110,000 clones, 76% found once. Remarks on this clone: The antigen remains unidentified.

This TCR derives from a man in his forties in good health and CMV-seropositive. Sequencing was performed on PBMCs.

This chain's CDR3 is CASSTPGQGSKNIQYF. CDR3 coding DNA: TGTGCCAGCAGCACACCGGGACAGGGTTCCAAAAACATTCAGTACTTC. The chain recombines TRBV5-4 with TRBJ2-4, with 9 bases lining up with TRBD1. Germline V lookup: CDR1 SGHNT, CDR2 YYREEE (reference sequence). The J segment lost 2 bases and the V segment lost 4 bases, leaving 7 bases of the junction unmatched. CDR3 length equals 16 residues. Drawing the rest from reference TRBV5-4 and TRBJ2-4, the complete variable domain is ETGVTQSPTHLIKTRGQQVTLRCSSQSGHNTVSWYQQALGQGPQFIFQYYREEENGRGNFPPRFSGLQFPNYSSELNVNALELDDSALYLCASSTPGQGSKNIQYFGAGTRLSVL.